Presented here are 20 T cell receptor beta chains from one specimen sequenced in a study of blood T cell repertoires in COVID-19. Libraries were prepared by immunoSEQ multiplex PCR; TCRdb keeps only in-frame clonotypes and omits some of them. The sample has tens of thousands of clones; roughly 87% are singletons. The material sequenced was peripheral blood. The receptors originated from a man in his 60s with active COVID-19.

CDR3 amino acids: CASSRFRTLNTEAFF. CDR3 DNA: TGTGCCAGCAGTCGTTTTAGAACTCTGAACACTGAAGCTTTCTTT. The chain employs TRBV5-4 and TRBJ1-1; D remains unclear. The V end lost 5 bases, the J end lost 0 bases, and 14 bases lay between the germline ends. There are 15 residues in the CDR3. The V gene's germline CDR1 is SGHNT and CDR2 YYREEE (reference sequence).

In its sample, this clone was seen a few times. This sequence joins TRBV19 and TRBJ2-2; TRBD2 matches 8 bases. This CDR3 contains 16 residues. V was clipped by 0 bases and J by 4 bases; unmatched bases: 4. CDR1 and CDR2 (germline): LNHDA, SQIVND (reference sequence). Here the CDR3 reads CASSIDRGGRTGELFF. The DNA for the CDR3 is TGTGCCAGTAGTATAGATCGGGGGGGCCGCACCGGGGAGCTGTTTTTT.

The chain combines TRBV7-2 with TRBJ1-1; D gene unclear. V gave up 3 bases and J gave up 1 base, with 12 bases separating them. This CDR3 is built from 15 residues. The germline V gene encodes CDR1 SGHTA and CDR2 FQGNSA. The CDR3 spells CASSLRETSNTEAFF. The CDR3 nucleotides are TGTGCCAGCAGCTTGAGGGAGACCTCGAACACTGAAGCTTTCTTT.

In its sample, this clone was seen a few times. V and J are TRBV24-1 and TRBJ2-7; D possibly corresponds to TRBD2 (5 bases). V lost 4 bases and J lost 1, with 16 bases in between. The CDR3 has 16 amino acids. Germline CDR1 reads KGHDR; CDR2 reads SFDVKD. The CDR3 spells CATSERERRPSYEQYF. The CDR3 coding sequence is TGTGCCACCAGTGAACGCGAGCGGAGGCCTTCCTACGAGCAGTACTTC.

The chain links TRBV7-3 to TRBJ1-5, with 10 bases lining up with TRBD1. The trim removed 3 bases at V and 4 bases at J, leaving 3 bases unmatched. There are 15 residues in the CDR3. The germline CDR1 and CDR2 sequences are SGHTA and FQGTGA. The CDR3 sequence: CASSLTGGRNQPQHF. CDR3 DNA: TGTGCCAGCAGCTTGACAGGGGGCAGGAATCAGCCCCAGCATTTT.

This clone appeared a single time. The V call is TRBV18, the J call TRBJ2-4, with TRBD1 identical over 11 bases. The CDR3 is 13 amino acids. Germline V gives CDR1 KGHSH, CDR2 LQKENI. Trimming at V came to 3 bases and at J to 9 bases, leaving 1 base not matched to a gene. The CDR3 DNA reads TGTGCCAGCTCACCGGGACAGGGGGGCATTCAGTACTTC. Translated: CASSPGQGGIQYF.

This chain joins TRBV5-3 and TRBJ2-7; D is ambiguous. TRBV5-3 is labeled an ORF, and its function is uncertain. Trimming shortened V by 1 base and J by 7 bases, and 15 bases separated the two germline ends. CDR3 length: 14 amino acids. CDR3 DNA sequence: TGTGCCAGAAGCTTGCGAGGTTCTGGTTGGGAGCAGTACTTC. Its protein is CARSLRGSGWEQYF.

V is TRBV6-4 and J is TRBJ2-3, with 8 positions matching TRBD2. Germline V gene lookup returns CDR1 MRHNA and CDR2 SNTAGT. The length of the CDR3 is 16 residues. J was trimmed by 3 bases and V by 3 bases; bases with no gene match: 8. Here the CDR3 DNA reads TGTGCCAGCAGTGAAGGGGCCGGGGGGGCGACAGATACGCAGTATTTT. Residues: CASSEGAGGATDTQYF.

The count of this clone is one. The rearrangement joins TRBV7-2 to TRBJ2-5; 9 bases align to TRBD1. The CDR3 spans 16 residues. Per germline, CDR1 SGHTA and CDR2 FQGNSA. With 5 bases clipped from V and 4 bases from J, the junction kept 11 bases outside the gene matches. CDR3 sequence (DNA): TGTGCCAGCAGCCTCTGGACCGGGACAGGGAGAGAGACCCAGTACTTC. It translates to CASSLWTGTGRETQYF.

V is TRBV7-2 and J is TRBJ2-3, with 7 positions matching TRBD2. Per the germline V gene, CDR1 is SGHTA and CDR2 is FQGNSA. J gave up 3 bases and V 4 bases, and 10 bases lay outside the gene matches. This CDR3 has 16 amino acids. The CDR3 DNA is TGTGCCAGCAGCTCACGCGTAGCGGGCCCAACAGATACGCAGTATTTT. Its protein product is CASSSRVAGPTDTQYF.

The chain recombines TRBV6-2 or TRBV6-3 with TRBJ2-1, with D perhaps matching TRBD2 (5 bases). CDR3 length: 16 residues. Trimming pared 5 bases from V and 8 bases from J, leaving 22 bases between. CDR1 and CDR2 (germline): MNHEY, SVGEGT. CDR3 DNA: TGTGCCAGCAGTCGACTCTCGGGGTCGGAATTCTATGAGCAGTTCTTC. It yields the protein CASSRLSGSEFYEQFF.

V gene TRBV9 combines with J gene TRBJ1-3, with TRBD1 matching over 7 bases. There are 18 residues in the CDR3. Looked up from germline, CDR1 is SGDLS and CDR2 is YYNGEE. V was pared by 3 bases and J by 0 bases, with 12 bases of the junction left unmatched. CDR3 sequence reads: CASSAGGPGQFSGNTIYF. In nucleotides, the CDR3 is TGTGCCAGCAGCGCTGGGGGACCGGGACAGTTCTCTGGAAACACCATATATTTT.

The chain has TRBV28 and TRBJ2-2; 10 positions match TRBD1. This CDR3 has 17 amino acids. Germline CDR1 and CDR2: MDHEN and SYDVKM. V lost 3 bases, J lost 4 bases, and 8 bases stayed unmatched. The DNA of the CDR3 is TGTGCCAGCAGTTTCCCCTGGGACAGGGGAGGCACCGGGGAGCTGTTTTTT. Protein sequence: CASSFPWDRGGTGELFF.

This sequence joins TRBV5-1 and TRBJ2-4; TRBD1 is a possible D gene (6 bases). Trimming left V 3 bases short and J 8 bases short, with 15 bases between. The germline V gene has CDR1 SGHRS and CDR2 YFSETQ. The CDR3 is 14 amino acids. For the CDR3, the DNA is TGCGCCAGCAGCTCACAAACAGGGTTGGACATTCAGTACTTC. Its protein is CASSSQTGLDIQYF.

V gene TRBV28 combines with J gene TRBJ2-3; 12 positions agree with TRBD2. Germline CDR1 and CDR2: MDHEN and SYDVKM. The ends lost 8 bases at V and 5 bases at J; junction bases unmatched: 11. CDR3 length: 16 residues. The CDR3 DNA sequence: TGTGCCAGCCTCCCCCCTAGCGGGAGGGCCGTAGATACGCAGTATTTT. Protein: CASLPPSGRAVDTQYF. The full variable domain, with the rest looked up from reference TRBV28 and TRBJ2-3, is DVKVTQSSRYLVKRTGEKVFLECVQDMDHENMFWYRQDPGLGLRLIYFSYDVKMKEKGDIPEGYSVSREKKERFSLILESASTNQTSMYLCASLPPSGRAVDTQYFGPGTRLTVL.

The genes are TRBV4-3 and TRBJ1-1; tentative D call: TRBD1 (5 bases). V was pared by 0 bases and J by 4 bases, with 12 bases between. The CDR3 has 15 residues. Per germline, CDR1 LGHNA and CDR2 YSLEER. The CDR3 here is CASSQDWQGITEAFF. The CDR3 DNA reads TGCGCCAGCAGCCAAGATTGGCAGGGAATCACTGAAGCTTTCTTT.

The V and J genes are TRBV27 and TRBJ2-3, with 8 bases fitting TRBD2. This CDR3 has 16 residues. CDR1 is MNHEY and CDR2 is SMNVEV in the germline V gene (reference sequence). Trimming at V came to 8 bases and at J to 1 base, leaving 11 bases not matched to a gene. The CDR3, as DNA: TGTGCCAGCTCCCCCCTACGAGCGGGAGGCACAGATACGCAGTATTTT. This encodes CASSPLRAGGTDTQYF.

The chain combines TRBV12-3 or TRBV12-4 with TRBJ2-1, with D unresolved. The V end lost 2 bases, the J end lost 7 bases, and 9 bases lay between the germline ends. CDR3 length equals 13 residues. CDR3: CASSLSGANEQFF. CDR3 sequence (DNA): TGTGCCAGCAGTTTATCTGGAGCGAATGAGCAGTTCTTC.

The CDR3 region is CASSPGTGTGELFF. DNA for the CDR3: TGCGCCAGCAGTCCCGGGACAGGGACTGGGGAGCTGTTTTTT. The chain joins TRBV5-1 to TRBJ2-2, with TRBD1 identical over 9 bases. Unmatched junction bases numbered 7, after V lost 5 bases and J lost 8 bases. This CDR3 contains 14 residues. Germline V lookup: CDR1 SGHRS, CDR2 YFSETQ.

The chain has TRBV27 and TRBJ1-5, with 9 nucleotides matching TRBD1. The CDR3 has 15 amino acids. Unmatched junction bases numbered 8, after V lost 5 bases and J lost 6 bases. Germline V lookup: CDR1 MNHEY, CDR2 SMNVEV (reference sequence). The CDR3 reads CASSTQGARGQPQHF. The CDR3 DNA reads as TGTGCCAGCAGTACACAGGGGGCGCGGGGTCAGCCCCAGCATTTT.